This T cell receptor (beta chain) originates from a study of OX40 agonist ivuxolimab in advanced cancers. Comments on this clone: Antigen specificity is unknown.

Assay: immunoSEQ multiplex PCR; the TCRdb copy retains only in-frame clones and omits some. The data show about 60,000 clones, with roughly nine tenths seen just once and around 14% held by the top ten. The germline V gene encodes CDR1 LGHNA and CDR2 YSLEER. The CDR3 runs 14 residues. Trimming shortened V by 0 bases and J by 6 bases, and 9 bases separated the two germline ends. Findings and limits, study-wide: There were also nonresponders showing low normalized T-cell clonal expansion.

The TCR was taken from an adult with an advanced solid tumor such as melanoma, head and neck, liver or kidney cancer. Sequences were derived from CD4+ or CD8+ T cells sorted from blood, sampled in a trial of the OX40 agonist ivuxolimab. V is TRBV4-3 and J is TRBJ1-5; no reliable D call. CDR3 DNA: TGCGCCAGCAGCCAAGATTGGGAGGTTCAGCCCCAGCATTTT. Protein: CASSQDWEVQPQHF.